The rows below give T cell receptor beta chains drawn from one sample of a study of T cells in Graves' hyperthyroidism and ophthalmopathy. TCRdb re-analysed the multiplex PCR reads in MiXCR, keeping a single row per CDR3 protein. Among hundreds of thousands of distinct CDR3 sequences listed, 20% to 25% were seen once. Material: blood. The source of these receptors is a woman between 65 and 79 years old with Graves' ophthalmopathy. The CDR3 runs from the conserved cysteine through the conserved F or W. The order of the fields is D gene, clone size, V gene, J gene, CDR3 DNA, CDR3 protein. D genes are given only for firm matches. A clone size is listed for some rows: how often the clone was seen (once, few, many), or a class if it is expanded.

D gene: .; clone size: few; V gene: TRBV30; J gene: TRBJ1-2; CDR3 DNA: TGTGCCTGGGTCCCGTTGGGCCCGGCGAACTATGGCTACACCTTC; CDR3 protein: CAWVPLGPANYGYTF
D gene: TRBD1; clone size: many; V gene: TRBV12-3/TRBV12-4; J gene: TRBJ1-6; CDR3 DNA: TGTGCCAGCACCCGGACAGGGAATAATTCACCCCTCCACTTT; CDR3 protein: CASTRTGNNSPLHF
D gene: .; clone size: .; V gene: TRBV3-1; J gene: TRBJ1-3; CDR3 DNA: TGTGCCAGCAGCCAAATTGCTTCGGACAGCTCTGGAAACACCATATATTTT; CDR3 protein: CASSQIASDSSGNTIYF
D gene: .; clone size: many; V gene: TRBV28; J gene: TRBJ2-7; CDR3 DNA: TGTGCCAGCACCCAGGGGGGGATCTACGAGCAGTACTTC; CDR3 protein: CASTQGGIYEQYF
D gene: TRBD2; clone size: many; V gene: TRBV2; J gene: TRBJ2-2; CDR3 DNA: TGTGCCAGCAGTGAAGCGGTAGGAGCGGGAGGGCGAAGCGGGGAGCTGTTTTTT; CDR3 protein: CASSEAVGAGGRSGELFF
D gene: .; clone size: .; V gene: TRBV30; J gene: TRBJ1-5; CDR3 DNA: TGTGCCTTCGGAGGGCCGCTCGGCAATCAGCCCCGGCATTTT; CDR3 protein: CAFGGPLGNQPRHF
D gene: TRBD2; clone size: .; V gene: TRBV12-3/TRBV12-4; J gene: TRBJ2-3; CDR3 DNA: TGTGCCAGCAGGAGGACTAGCGGGAGGGGAGATACGCAGTATTTT; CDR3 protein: CASRRTSGRGDTQYF
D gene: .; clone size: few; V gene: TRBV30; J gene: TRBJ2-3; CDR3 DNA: TGTGCCTGGATCGGGGGGCGCGGCACAGATACGCAGTATTTT; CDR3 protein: CAWIGGRGTDTQYF
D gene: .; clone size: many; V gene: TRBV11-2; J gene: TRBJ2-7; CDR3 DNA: TGTGCCAGCAGCCATTCCCCGACATACTCCTACGAGCAGTACTTC; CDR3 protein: CASSHSPTYSYEQYF
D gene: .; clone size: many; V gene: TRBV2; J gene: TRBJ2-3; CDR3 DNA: TGTGCCAGCATGGGAAGCTTTAGCACAGATACGCAGTATTTT; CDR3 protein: CASMGSFSTDTQYF
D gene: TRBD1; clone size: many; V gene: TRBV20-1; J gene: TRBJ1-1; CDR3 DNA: TGCAGTGCCACAGATCCCGGGACAGGGAGTCGGACCACTGAAGCTTTCTTT; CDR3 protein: CSATDPGTGSRTTEAFF
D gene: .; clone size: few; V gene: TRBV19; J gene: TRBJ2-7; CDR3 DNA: TGTGCCAGTTCAACTAGCTTGGGCTACGAGCAGTACTTC; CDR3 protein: CASSTSLGYEQYF
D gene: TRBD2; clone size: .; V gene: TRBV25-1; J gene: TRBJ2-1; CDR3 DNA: TGTGCCAGCAGTGAACTGGCGGGAGGGCCCTGGAATGAGCAGTTCTTC; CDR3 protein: CASSELAGGPWNEQFF
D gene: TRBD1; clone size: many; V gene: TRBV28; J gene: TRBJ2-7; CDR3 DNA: TGTGCCAGCAGTCGGACAGGGGTCCGCCAAAGGGAGCAGTACTTC; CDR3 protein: CASSRTGVRQREQYF
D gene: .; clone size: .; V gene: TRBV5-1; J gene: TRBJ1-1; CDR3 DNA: TGCGCCAGCAGCTTGGGGAATTACATGAACACTGAAGCTTTCTTT; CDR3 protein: CASSLGNYMNTEAFF
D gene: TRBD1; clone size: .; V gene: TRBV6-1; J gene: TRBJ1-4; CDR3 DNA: TGTGCCAGCACCAGGGGGGGTCACAATGAAAAACTGTTTTTT; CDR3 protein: CASTRGGHNEKLFF
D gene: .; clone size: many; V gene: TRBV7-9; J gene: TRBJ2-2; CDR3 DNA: TGTGCCAGCAGCTTTTTACAGGGCTCCGGGGAGCTGTTTTTT; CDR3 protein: CASSFLQGSGELFF
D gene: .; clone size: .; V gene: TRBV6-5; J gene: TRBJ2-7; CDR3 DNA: TGTGCCAGCAGTTACAACGGCAGATCCTACGAGCAGTACTTC; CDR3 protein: CASSYNGRSYEQYF
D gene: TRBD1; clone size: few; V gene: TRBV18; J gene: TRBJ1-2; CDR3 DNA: TGTGCCAGCTCACCTGACTGGGGACAGGGTGCCCCCTACACCTTC; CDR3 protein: CASSPDWGQGAPYTF
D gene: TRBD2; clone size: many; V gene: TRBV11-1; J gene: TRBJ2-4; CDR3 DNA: TGTGCCAGCAGCTTAGGACCCGGGACTAGCAGCAAAAACATTCAGTACTTC; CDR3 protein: CASSLGPGTSSKNIQYF
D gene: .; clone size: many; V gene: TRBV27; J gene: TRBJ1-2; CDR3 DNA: TGTGCCAGCAGTTTAGGCTTCGGGCTGAACGATGGCTACACCTTC; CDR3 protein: CASSLGFGLNDGYTF
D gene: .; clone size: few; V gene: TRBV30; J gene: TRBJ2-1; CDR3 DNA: TGTGCCTGGAGTGGGGCGGGAAATGAGCAGTTCTTC; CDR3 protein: CAWSGAGNEQFF
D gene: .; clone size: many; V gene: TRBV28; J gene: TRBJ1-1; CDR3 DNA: TGTGCCAGCCGGGTCGGGGGACAAAACACTGAAGCTTTCTTT; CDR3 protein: CASRVGGQNTEAFF
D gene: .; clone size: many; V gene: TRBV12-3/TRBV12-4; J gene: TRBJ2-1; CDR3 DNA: TGTGCCAGCAGTCGAGAAATTGGAGTCTACAATGAGCAGTTCTTC; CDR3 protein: CASSREIGVYNEQFF
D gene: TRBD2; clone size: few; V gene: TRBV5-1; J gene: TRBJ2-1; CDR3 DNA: TGCGCCAGCAGCCCGACTAGCGGGAATCAGTTCTTC; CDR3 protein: CASSPTSGNQFF
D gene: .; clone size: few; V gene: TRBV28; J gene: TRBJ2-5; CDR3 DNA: TGTGCCAGTTCCCTGGGACTCGAAGAGACCCAGTACTTC; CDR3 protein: CASSLGLEETQYF
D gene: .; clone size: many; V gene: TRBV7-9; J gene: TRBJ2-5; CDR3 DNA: TGTGCCAGCAGCTATGTTCAGCTAGTCCCCCAAGAGACCCAGTACTTC; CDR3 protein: CASSYVQLVPQETQYF
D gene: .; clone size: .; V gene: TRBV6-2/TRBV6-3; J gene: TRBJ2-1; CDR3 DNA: TGTGCCAGCACCCCCTTTAGCAGCTCCTACAATGAGCAGTTCTTC; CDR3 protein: CASTPFSSSYNEQFF
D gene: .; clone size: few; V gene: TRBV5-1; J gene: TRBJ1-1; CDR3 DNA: TGCGCCAGCAGCGGACGGACGGGGAACACTGAAGCTTTCTTT; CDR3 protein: CASSGRTGNTEAFF
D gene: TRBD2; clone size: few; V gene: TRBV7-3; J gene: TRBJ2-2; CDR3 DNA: TGTGCCAGCAGCGCCGGAGGGCTAGCGGGAGGCCTGAACACCGGGGAGCTGTTTTTT; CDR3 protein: CASSAGGLAGGLNTGELFF
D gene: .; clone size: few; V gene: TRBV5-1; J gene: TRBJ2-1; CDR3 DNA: TGCGCCAGCAGCCCGGATTCGGGGGTCAAGAACACTGAGCAGTTCTTC; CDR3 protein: CASSPDSGVKNTEQFF
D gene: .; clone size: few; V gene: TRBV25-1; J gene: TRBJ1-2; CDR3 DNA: TGTGCCAGCAGTGATGTGCAGGTGAACTATGGCTACACCTTC; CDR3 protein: CASSDVQVNYGYTF
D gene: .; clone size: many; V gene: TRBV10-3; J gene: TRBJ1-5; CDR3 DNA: TGTGCCATCAGTGGGGAGATAGGGCAGCAGCCCCAGCATTTT; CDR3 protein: CAISGEIGQQPQHF
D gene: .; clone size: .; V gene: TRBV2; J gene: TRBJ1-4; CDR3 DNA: TGTGCCAGCAGTCGGACAGAGCTCCCCGTAAAACTGTTTTTT; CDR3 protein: CASSRTELPVKLFF
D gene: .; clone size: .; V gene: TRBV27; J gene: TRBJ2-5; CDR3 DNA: TGTGCCAGCAGTTCCTTAGGACAGAAAGAGACCCAGTACTTC; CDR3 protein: CASSSLGQKETQYF
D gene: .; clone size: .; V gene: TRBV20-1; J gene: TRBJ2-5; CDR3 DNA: TGCAGTGCTCAAGGTGGGGGATTCCAAGAGACCCAGTACTTC; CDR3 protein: CSAQGGGFQETQYF
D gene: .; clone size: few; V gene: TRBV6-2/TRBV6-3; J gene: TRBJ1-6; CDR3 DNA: TGTGCCAGCAGTTATAGGAGGTGGGATAATTCACCCCTCCACTTT; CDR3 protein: CASSYRRWDNSPLHF
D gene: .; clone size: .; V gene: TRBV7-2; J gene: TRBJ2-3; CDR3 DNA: TGTGCCAGCAGTTTGGGGACGTCGGGCTACGGGCAGTATTTT; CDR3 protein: CASSLGTSGYGQYF
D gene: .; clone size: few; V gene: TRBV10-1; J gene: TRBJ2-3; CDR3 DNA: TGCGCCAGCAGTGACGGCACAGATACGCAGTATTTT; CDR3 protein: CASSDGTDTQYF
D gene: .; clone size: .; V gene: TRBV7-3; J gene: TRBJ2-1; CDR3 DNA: TGTGCCAGCAGCTTACGCGGGACAGATCTCTACAATGAGCAGTTCTTC; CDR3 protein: CASSLRGTDLYNEQFF